The clone carrying this T cell receptor (beta chain) was counted between two and nine times. The target antigen is unknown. Sequencing was performed with immunoSEQ multiplex PCR; in TCRdb, only in-frame clones are kept and a portion is missing. Counted here are about 82,000 clones, around 86% occurring once; the ten biggest clones make up just under 1%. The source of the sample is a study of OX40 agonist ivuxolimab in advanced cancers. For the study at large: Previous treatment with anti-PD-1, anti-PD-L1 or anti-CTLA-4 therapy was allowed; under 50% had received some.

Study-level findings and limits: Patients with a partial response at 0.1-3.0 mg/kg had among the lowest clonal expansion.

From germline, CDR1 is SGHAT and CDR2 FQNNGV. Trimming left V 7 bases short and J 8 bases short, with 23 bases between. CDR3 length: 15 residues. This clonotype originated in an adult with an advanced solid tumor such as melanoma, head and neck, liver or kidney cancer. Sequenced here: CD4+ or CD8+ T cells sorted from blood, sampled in a trial of the OX40 agonist ivuxolimab. The genes are TRBV11-2 and TRBJ1-2; D gene uncertain. CDR3 in amino acids: CASNPVSRFRRGYTF. The CDR3 region has the DNA TGTGCCAGCAACCCCGTTTCGCGGTTTCGGAGGGGCTACACCTTC.